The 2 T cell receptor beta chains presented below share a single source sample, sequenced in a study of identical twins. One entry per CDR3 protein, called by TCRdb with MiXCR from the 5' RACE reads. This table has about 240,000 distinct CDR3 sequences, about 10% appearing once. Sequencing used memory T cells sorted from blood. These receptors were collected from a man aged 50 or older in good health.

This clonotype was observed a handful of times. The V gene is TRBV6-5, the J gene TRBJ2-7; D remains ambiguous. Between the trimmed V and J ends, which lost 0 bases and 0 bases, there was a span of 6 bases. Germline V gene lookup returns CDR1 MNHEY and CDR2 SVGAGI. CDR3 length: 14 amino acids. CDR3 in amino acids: CASSYSGSSYEQYF. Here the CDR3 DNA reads TGTGCCAGCAGTTACTCCGGCTCCTCCTACGAGCAGTACTTC.

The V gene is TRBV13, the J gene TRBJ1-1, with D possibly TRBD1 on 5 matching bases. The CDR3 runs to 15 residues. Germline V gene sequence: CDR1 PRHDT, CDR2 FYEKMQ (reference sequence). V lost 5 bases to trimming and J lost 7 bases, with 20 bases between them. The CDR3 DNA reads TGTGCCAGCAGCCCGGGACGGACTAGACCCATTGAAGCTTTCTTT. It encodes CASSPGRTRPIEAFF.